Here is one T cell receptor (beta chain) with its context. CDR3 size: 14 residues. The V and J ends lost 4 bases and 1 base respectively, with 8 bases between them. CDR1 and CDR2 from the germline V gene are SGHNT and YYREEE (reference sequence). PCR involved 60 Vbeta and 13 Jbeta primers. The method was immunoSEQ multiplex PCR; TCRdb's version includes in-frame clones alone and lacks a portion of them. The sample has approximately 140,000 clones; roughly 76% are singletons. These data originate in a study of cytomegalovirus exposure and HLA in healthy donors. This chain links TRBV5-4 with TRBJ2-2; unclear D gene. The clonotype was recovered from a female donor in good health and CMV-seronegative. Sequencing was performed on PBMCs. CDR3 in amino acids: CASSQQQNTGELFF. Written as DNA, the CDR3 is TGTGCCAGCAGCCAACAGCAGAACACCGGGGAGCTGTTTTTT.